This T cell receptor beta chain originates from a study of blood T cell repertoires in COVID-19. Study overall: COVID-19 samples from acute and convalescent phases originated in the United States, Italy and Spain. In each case, the material was cDNA or gDNA derived from T cells, B-cell-depleted T cells, or PBMCs.

Participants spanned ages roughly 18 to 90 years and resided in 20 to 25 US areas. As originally analysed: Reference gene primer amplification yielded estimated nucleated cell counts. Here immunoSEQ multiplex PCR was the method, and the copy in TCRdb shows in-frame clones only, minus some. V, J and clone size are taken as reported in that table, and D and trimming were inferred from the DNA itself. The profile shows about 400,000 clones, roughly nine tenths of them singletons. Trimming took off 0 bases at V and 1 base at J, with 5 bases between the two ends. Germline V gives CDR1 SGHTA, CDR2 FQGTGA. This CDR3 region has 14 residues.

Sequencing was done on a sample of PBMCs or T cells enriched from blood (not recorded which). This chain connects TRBV7-3 to TRBJ2-3, with unresolved D. The TCR sequence derives from a woman in her twenties or thirties who had recovered from COVID-19. The CDR3 bases are TGTGCCAGCAGCTTAACGTCCGGCACAGATACGCAGTATTTT. Its protein product is CASSLTSGTDTQYF.